The clone carrying this T cell receptor beta chain was picked up a small number of times. Antigen: not known. The sample originates from a study of CD8+CD57+ T cells in acquired aplastic anemia. About the study: DNA recovered from sorted CD4+ and CD8+ cells had a mean of about 3.5 ug. Regarding the study as a whole: With respect to CD8+ Simpson's diversity, patients and controls did not differ significantly.

The authors sequenced patients whose flow cytometry had shown CD8+CD57+ cell expansion. Every patient was diagnosed with severe acquired aplastic anemia. Investigators profiled TCR beta VDJ and CDR3 from genomic DNA template. TCRdb recomputed calls from the reads with MiXCR, one row per CDR3 protein. The sample consists of just over 450,000 distinct CDR3 sequences, around 32% of them appearing once. The CDR3 runs 14 residues. Germline V gene data show CDR1 as SEHNR and CDR2 as FQNEAQ (reference sequence). Trimming took 5 bases from V and 5 from J, leaving 12 bases between them. The clonotype originates from a human donor with aplastic anemia. Specimen: sorted CD4+, CD8+, or CD8+CD57+ T cells (not recorded which) from PBMCs. The genes are TRBV7-9 and TRBJ2-2; D unclear. This CDR3 is CASSAWSRTGELFF. The CDR3 DNA follows: TGTGCCAGCAGCGCTTGGAGCCGTACCGGGGAGCTGTTTTTT.